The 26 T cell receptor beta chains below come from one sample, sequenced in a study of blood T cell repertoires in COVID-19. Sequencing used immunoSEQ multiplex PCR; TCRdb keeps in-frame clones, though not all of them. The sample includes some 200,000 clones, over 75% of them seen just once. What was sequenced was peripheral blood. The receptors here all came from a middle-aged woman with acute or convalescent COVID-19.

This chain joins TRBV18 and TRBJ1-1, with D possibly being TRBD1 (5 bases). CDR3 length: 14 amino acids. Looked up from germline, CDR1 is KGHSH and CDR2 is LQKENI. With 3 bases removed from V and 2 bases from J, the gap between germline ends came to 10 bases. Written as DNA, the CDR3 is TGTGCCAGCTCACCGGGGCAGACCAACACTGAAGCTTTCTTT. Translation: CASSPGQTNTEAFF.

The CDR3 DNA follows: TGTGCCACCAGGACAGGGGGGGCAGATACGCAGTATTTT. Translated, it gives CATRTGGADTQYF. The gene calls are TRBV19 and TRBJ2-3, with 10 nucleotides matching TRBD1. V was clipped by 10 bases and J by 4 bases; unmatched bases: 5. CDR3 length equals 13 residues. Looked up from germline, CDR1 is LNHDA and CDR2 is SQIVND (reference sequence).

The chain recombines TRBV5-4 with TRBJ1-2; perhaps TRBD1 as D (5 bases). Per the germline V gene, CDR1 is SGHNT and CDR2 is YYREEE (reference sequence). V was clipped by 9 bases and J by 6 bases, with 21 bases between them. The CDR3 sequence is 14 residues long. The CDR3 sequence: CANTVPGRKDGYTF. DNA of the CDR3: TGTGCCAACACTGTTCCAGGGAGGAAAGATGGCTACACCTTC.

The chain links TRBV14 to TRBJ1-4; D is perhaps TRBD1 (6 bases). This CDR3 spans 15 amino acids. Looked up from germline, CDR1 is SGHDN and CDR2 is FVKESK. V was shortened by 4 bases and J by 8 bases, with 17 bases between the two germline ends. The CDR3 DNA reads TGTGCCAGCAGCCCACAGGGAGGGTGGGTCGAAAAACTGTTTTTT. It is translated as CASSPQGGWVEKLFF.

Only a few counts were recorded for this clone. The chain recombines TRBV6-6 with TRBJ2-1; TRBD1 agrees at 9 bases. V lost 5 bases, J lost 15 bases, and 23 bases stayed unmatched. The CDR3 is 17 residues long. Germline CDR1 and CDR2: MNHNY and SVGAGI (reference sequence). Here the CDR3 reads CASSQHGGRDRAMPRFF. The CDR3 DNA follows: TGTGCCAGCAGTCAGCATGGGGGCCGGGACAGGGCGATGCCCAGGTTCTTC.

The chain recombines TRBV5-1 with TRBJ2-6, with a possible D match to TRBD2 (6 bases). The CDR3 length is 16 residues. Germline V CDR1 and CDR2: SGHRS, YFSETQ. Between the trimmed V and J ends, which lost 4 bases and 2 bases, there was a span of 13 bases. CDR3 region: CASSRVGEAGANVLTF. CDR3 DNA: TGCGCCAGCAGCAGAGTAGGGGAGGCTGGGGCCAACGTCCTGACTTTC. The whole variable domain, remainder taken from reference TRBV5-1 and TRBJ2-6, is KAGVTQTPRYLIKTRGQQVTLSCSPISGHRSVSWYQQTPGQGLQFLFEYFSETQRNKGNFPGRFSGRQFSNSRSEMNVSTLELGDSALYLCASSRVGEAGANVLTFGAGSRLTVL.

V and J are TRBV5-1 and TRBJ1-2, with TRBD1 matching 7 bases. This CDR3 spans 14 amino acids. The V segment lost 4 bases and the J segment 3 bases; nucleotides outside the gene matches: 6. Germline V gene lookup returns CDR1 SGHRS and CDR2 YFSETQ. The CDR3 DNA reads TGCGCCAGCAGCGTTGGACAGGCCTACTATGGCTACACCTTC. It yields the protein CASSVGQAYYGYTF. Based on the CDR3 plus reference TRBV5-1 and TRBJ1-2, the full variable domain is KAGVTQTPRYLIKTRGQQVTLSCSPISGHRSVSWYQQTPGQGLQFLFEYFSETQRNKGNFPGRFSGRQFSNSRSEMNVSTLELGDSALYLCASSVGQAYYGYTFGSGTRLTVV.

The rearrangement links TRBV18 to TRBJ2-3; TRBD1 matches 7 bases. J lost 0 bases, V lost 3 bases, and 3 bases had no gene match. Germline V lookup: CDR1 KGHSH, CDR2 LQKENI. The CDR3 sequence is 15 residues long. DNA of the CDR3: TGTGCCAGCTCACCCAGGGGGTCTAGCACAGATACGCAGTATTTT. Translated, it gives CASSPRGSSTDTQYF.

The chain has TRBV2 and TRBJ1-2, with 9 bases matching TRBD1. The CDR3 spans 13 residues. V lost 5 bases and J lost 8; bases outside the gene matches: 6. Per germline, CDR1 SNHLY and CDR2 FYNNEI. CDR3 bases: TGTGCCAGCAGTACTACAGGGGGCGCGGGCTACACCTTC. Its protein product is CASSTTGGAGYTF. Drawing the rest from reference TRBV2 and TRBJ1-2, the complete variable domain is EPEVTQTPSHQVTQMGQEVILRCVPISNHLYFYWYRQILGQKVEFLVSFYNNEISEKSEIFDDQFSVERPDGSNFTLKIRSTKLEDSAMYFCASSTTGGAGYTFGSGTRLTVV.

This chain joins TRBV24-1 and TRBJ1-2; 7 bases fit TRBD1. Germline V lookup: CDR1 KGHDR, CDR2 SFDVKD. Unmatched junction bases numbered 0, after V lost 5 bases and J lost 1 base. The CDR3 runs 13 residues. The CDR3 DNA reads TGTGCCACCAGTGGACAGGGTAACTATGGCTACACCTTC. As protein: CATSGQGNYGYTF.

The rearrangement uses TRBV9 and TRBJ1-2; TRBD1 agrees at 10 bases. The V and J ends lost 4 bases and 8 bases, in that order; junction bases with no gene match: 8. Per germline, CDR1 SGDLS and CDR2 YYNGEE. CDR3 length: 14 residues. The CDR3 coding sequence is TGTGCCAGCAGCTTTACCGGGACAGGGGAGGGCTACACCTTC. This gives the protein CASSFTGTGEGYTF.

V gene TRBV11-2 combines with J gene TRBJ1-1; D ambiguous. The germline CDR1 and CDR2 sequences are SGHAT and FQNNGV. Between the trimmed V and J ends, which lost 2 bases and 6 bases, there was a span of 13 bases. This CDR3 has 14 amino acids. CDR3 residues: CASSLNGRISEAFF. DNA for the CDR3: TGTGCCAGCAGCTTAAACGGGAGAATTTCTGAAGCTTTCTTT. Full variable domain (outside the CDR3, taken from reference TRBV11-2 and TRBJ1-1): EAGVAQSPRYKIIEKRQSVAFWCNPISGHATLYWYQQILGQGPKLLIQFQNNGVVDDSQLPKDRFSAERLKGVDSTLKIQPAKLEDSAVYLCASSLNGRISEAFFGQGTRLTVV.

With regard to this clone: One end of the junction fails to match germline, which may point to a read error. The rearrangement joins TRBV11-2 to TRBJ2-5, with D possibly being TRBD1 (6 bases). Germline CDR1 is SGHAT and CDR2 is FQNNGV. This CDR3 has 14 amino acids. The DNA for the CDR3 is TGTGCCAGCACCTTACAGGGTTCCGGGGAGACCCAGTACTTC. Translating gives CASTLQGSGETQYF.

CDR3 protein: CASSSGDGEPGELFF. The CDR3 DNA reads TGTGCCAGCAGCTCGGGGGATGGGGAACCCGGGGAGCTGTTTTTT. The rearrangement links TRBV5-5 to TRBJ2-2; possibly TRBD2 for D (6 bases). Germline-derived CDR1 and CDR2 are SGHKS and YYEKEE (reference sequence). V dropped 3 bases and J dropped 6 bases, with 15 bases sitting between them. This CDR3 is 15 amino acids long.

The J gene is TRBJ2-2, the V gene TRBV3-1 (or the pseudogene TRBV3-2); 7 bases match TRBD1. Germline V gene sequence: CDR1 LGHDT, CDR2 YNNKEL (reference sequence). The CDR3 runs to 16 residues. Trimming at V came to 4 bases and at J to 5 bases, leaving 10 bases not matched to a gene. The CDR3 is CASSPRSTGVTGELFF. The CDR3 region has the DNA TGTGCCAGCAGCCCGAGGTCCACAGGGGTAACCGGGGAGCTGTTTTTT.

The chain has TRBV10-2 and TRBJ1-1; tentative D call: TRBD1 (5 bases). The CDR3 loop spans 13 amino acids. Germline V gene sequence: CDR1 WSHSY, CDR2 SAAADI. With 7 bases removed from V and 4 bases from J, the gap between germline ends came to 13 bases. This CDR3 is CASTGDSGTEAFF. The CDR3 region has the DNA TGCGCCAGCACCGGCGACAGTGGCACTGAAGCTTTCTTT.

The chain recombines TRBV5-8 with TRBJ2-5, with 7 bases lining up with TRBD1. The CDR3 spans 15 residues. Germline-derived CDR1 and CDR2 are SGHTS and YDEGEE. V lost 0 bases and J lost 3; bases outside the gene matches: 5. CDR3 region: CASSLAGTDKETQYF. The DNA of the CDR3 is TGTGCCAGCAGCTTGGCCGGGACAGACAAAGAGACCCAGTACTTC.

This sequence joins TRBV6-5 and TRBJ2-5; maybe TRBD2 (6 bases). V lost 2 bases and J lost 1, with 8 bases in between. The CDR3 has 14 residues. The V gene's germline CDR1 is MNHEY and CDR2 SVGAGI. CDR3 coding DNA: TGTGCCAGCAGTTACCGCGGGGCCCAAGAGACCCAGTACTTC. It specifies CASSYRGAQETQYF.

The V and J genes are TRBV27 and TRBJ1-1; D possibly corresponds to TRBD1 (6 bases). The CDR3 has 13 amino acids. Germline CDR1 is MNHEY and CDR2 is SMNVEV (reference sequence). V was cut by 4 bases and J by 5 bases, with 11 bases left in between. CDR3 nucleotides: TGTGCCAGCAGTTACGGGGGGCGTACTGAAGCTTTCTTT. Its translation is CASSYGGRTEAFF.

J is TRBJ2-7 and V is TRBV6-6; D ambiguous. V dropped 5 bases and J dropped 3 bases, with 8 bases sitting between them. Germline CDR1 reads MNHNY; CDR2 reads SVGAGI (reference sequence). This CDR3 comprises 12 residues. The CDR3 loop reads CASSRNGYEQYV. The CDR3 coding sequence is TGTGCCAGCAGTCGGAACGGCTACGAGCAGTACGTC.

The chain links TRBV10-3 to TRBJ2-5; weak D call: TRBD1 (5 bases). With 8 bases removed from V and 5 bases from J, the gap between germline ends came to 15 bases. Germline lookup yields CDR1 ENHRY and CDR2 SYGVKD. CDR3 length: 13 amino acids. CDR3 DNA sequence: TGTGCCATCCAGGGTGGGGTGGGCGAGACCCAGTACTTC. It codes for CAIQGGVGETQYF.

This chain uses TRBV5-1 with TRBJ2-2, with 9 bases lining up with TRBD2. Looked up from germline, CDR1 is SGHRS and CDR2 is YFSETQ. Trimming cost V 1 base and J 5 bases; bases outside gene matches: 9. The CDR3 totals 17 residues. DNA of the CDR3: TGCGCCAGCAGCTTGTATCCGGGACTAGCAGAAACCGGGGAGCTGTTTTTT. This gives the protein CASSLYPGLAETGELFF.

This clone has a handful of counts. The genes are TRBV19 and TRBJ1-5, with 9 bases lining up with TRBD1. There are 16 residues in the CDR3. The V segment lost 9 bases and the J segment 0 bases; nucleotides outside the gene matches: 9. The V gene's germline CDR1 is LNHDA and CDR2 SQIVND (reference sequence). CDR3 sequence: CARTGGPRHSNQPQHF. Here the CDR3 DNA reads TGTGCCAGAACAGGGGGCCCGCGTCATAGCAATCAGCCCCAGCATTTT.

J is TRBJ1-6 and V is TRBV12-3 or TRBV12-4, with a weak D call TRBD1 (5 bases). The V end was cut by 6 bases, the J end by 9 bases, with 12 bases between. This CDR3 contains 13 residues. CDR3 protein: CASRTGGSSPLHF. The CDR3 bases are TGTGCCAGCAGGACCGGGGGTAGTTCACCCCTCCACTTT.

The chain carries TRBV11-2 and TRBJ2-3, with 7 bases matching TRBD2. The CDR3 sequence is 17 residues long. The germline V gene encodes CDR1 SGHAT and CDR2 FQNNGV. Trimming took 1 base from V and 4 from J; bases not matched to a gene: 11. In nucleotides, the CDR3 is TGTGCCAGCAGCTTAGGTGCGGCTAGCGGTGCCCCAGATACGCAGTATTTT. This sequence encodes CASSLGAASGAPDTQYF.

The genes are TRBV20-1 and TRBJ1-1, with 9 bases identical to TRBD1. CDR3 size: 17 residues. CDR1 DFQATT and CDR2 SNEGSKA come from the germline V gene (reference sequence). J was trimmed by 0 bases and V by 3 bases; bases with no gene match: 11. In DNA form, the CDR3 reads TGCAGTGCTAGTGGTCCGGACAGGGGTGGGGTGAACACTGAAGCTTTCTTT. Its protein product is CSASGPDRGGVNTEAFF.